Listed here are 31 T cell receptor beta chains from one sample, sequenced in a study of graft-versus-host responses after intestinal transplantation. The antigens these receptors bind are not known. Data came from immunoSEQ multiplex PCR; TCRdb stores just in-frame clones and leaves some out. Of about 130,000 clones listed, 90% to 95% are singletons. This material consisted of unstimulated CD4+ T cells sorted from spleen or lymph node cells, taken before intestinal transplant. All receptors derive from a human donor who received an intestinal transplant.

The J gene is TRBJ2-7, the V gene TRBV6-1; 7 bases map to TRBD2. Germline V gene lookup returns CDR1 MNHNS and CDR2 SASEGT. The CDR3 consists of 13 residues. The trim removed 11 bases at V and 6 bases at J, leaving 13 bases unmatched. CDR3 nucleotides: TGTGCCGCTTTCGGGACTACGGTACGCGAGCAGTACTTC. Encoded protein: CAAFGTTVREQYF.

This chain connects TRBV18 to TRBJ2-3; possibly TRBD1 for D (6 bases). Trimming took 4 bases from V and 1 from J, leaving 9 bases between them. The CDR3 loop spans 14 amino acids. Germline V gene sequence: CDR1 KGHSH, CDR2 LQKENI. The CDR3, as DNA: TGTGCCAGCTCACGCAGACAGGGCACAGATACGCAGTATTTT. Its protein product is CASSRRQGTDTQYF.

The chain has TRBV29-1 and TRBJ1-2, with a weak D call TRBD1 (5 bases). CDR3 length: 12 amino acids. The V and J ends lost 5 bases and 7 bases respectively, with 14 bases between them. Germline values: CDR1 SQVTM, CDR2 ANQGSEA. CDR3 protein: CSVPRGAVGYTF. CDR3 in DNA: TGCAGCGTTCCCCGGGGCGCGGTTGGCTACACCTTC. Looking up the rest from reference TRBV29-1 and TRBJ1-2 gives the full variable domain: SAVISQKPSRDICQRGTSLTIQCQVDSQVTMMFWYRQQPGQSLTLIATANQGSEATYESGFVIDKFPISRPNLTFSTLTVSNMSPEDSSIYLCSVPRGAVGYTFGSGTRLTVV.

The chain carries TRBV5-1 and TRBJ1-5; no reliable D call. From germline, CDR1 is SGHRS and CDR2 YFSETQ. The CDR3 consists of 13 residues. The ends were cut back, 3 bases at V and 7 bases at J, with 11 bases in the middle. The CDR3 sequence: CASSSTWGQPQHF. The CDR3 nucleotides read TGCGCCAGCAGCTCCACTTGGGGACAGCCCCAGCATTTT.

The V and J genes are TRBV7-9 and TRBJ1-5, with D unclear. This CDR3 comprises 13 residues. The V end was cut by 1 base, the J end by 5 bases, with 6 bases between. Germline V lookup: CDR1 SEHNR, CDR2 FQNEAQ (reference sequence). The CDR3 loop reads CASSLEGDQPQHF. CDR3 nucleotide sequence: TGTGCCAGCAGCTTAGAGGGAGATCAGCCCCAGCATTTT.

The chain couples TRBV6-5 to TRBJ2-1, with 8 positions matching TRBD2. The germline V gene encodes CDR1 MNHEY and CDR2 SVGAGI. The V and J ends lost 4 bases and 0 bases, in that order; junction bases with no gene match: 5. This CDR3 comprises 16 residues. The CDR3 DNA sequence: TGTGCCAGCAGTTCACTAGCGGCTAGCTCCTACAATGAGCAGTTCTTC. Translation: CASSSLAASSYNEQFF.

The chain is built from TRBV6-5 and TRBJ2-7; the D is unclear. The V gene lost 5 bases and the J gene lost 0 bases, with 11 bases spanning the gap. Germline CDR1 MNHEY, CDR2 SVGAGI. CDR3 size: 14 residues. The CDR3, as DNA: TGTGCCAGCAGTACCCCGGCATCCTCCTACGAGCAGTACTTC. Encoded protein: CASSTPASSYEQYF.

The chain is built from TRBV6-5 and TRBJ1-6; no definite D call. Looked up from germline, CDR1 is MNHEY and CDR2 is SVGAGI. V was cut by 0 bases and J by 10 bases, with 13 bases left in between. The CDR3 covers 15 residues. The CDR3 reads CASSYSGREGSPLHF. CDR3 nucleotide sequence: TGTGCCAGCAGTTACTCCGGTAGGGAGGGATCACCCCTCCACTTT.

The chain joins TRBV30 to TRBJ1-2; TRBD1 agrees at 9 bases. Per germline, CDR1 GTSNPN and CDR2 SVGIG (reference sequence). This CDR3 spans 15 amino acids. Losses at the gene ends were 2 bases for V and 8 bases for J; bases not matched to a gene: 12. For the CDR3, the DNA is TGTGCCTGGAGTAACCCGGGACAGGGCCTGGAGGGCTACACCTTC. Translation: CAWSNPGQGLEGYTF.

The chain recombines TRBV5-6 with TRBJ2-2; tentatively, D is TRBD1 (5 bases). CDR1 SGHDT and CDR2 YYEEEE come from the germline V gene. V was pared by 4 bases and J by 7 bases, with 11 bases between. The CDR3 has 13 amino acids. DNA for the CDR3: TGTGCCAGCAGCACGACAGTGGGCGGGGAGCTGTTTTTT. Its translation is CASSTTVGGELFF.

The rearrangement joins TRBV15 to TRBJ2-1; 8 nucleotides match TRBD1. Looked up from germline, CDR1 is LNHNV and CDR2 is YYDKDF (reference sequence). There are 17 residues in the CDR3. The V gene end was trimmed by 1 base and the J gene end by 5 bases; junction bases not matched to a gene: 10. The CDR3 region is CATSRVAPGTGHNEQFF. In DNA, the CDR3 is TGTGCCACCAGCAGAGTAGCCCCCGGGACAGGCCACAATGAGCAGTTCTTC.

Turning to this clone: The same CDR3 can be traced to other DNA sequences in this sample. The chain recombines TRBV18 with TRBJ1-1; possibly TRBD1 for D (6 bases). V shed 1 base and J shed 0 bases, with 9 bases lying between them. CDR1 KGHSH and CDR2 LQKENI come from the germline V gene. The CDR3 is 15 amino acids. The CDR3 DNA follows: TGTGCCAGCTCACCACAGGGGGGGATGAACACTGAAGCTTTCTTT. Translating it yields CASSPQGGMNTEAFF.

The chain is built from TRBV9 and TRBJ2-3; D may correspond to TRBD1 or TRBD2 (5 bases each). Germline CDR1 reads SGDLS; CDR2 reads YYNGEE. Between the trimmed V and J ends, which lost 0 bases and 5 bases, there was a span of 13 bases. This CDR3 spans 15 amino acids. The chain's CDR3 is CASSVEGQGRDTQYF. CDR3 DNA sequence: TGTGCCAGCAGCGTAGAGGGGCAGGGACGAGATACGCAGTATTTT.

This chain uses TRBV2 with TRBJ2-7; no firm D call. Germline V CDR1 and CDR2: SNHLY, FYNNEI. CDR3 length equals 11 residues. The V gene lost 5 bases and the J gene lost 6 bases, with 8 bases spanning the gap. Here the CDR3 reads CASSWAVEQYF. CDR3 in DNA: TGTGCCAGCAGTTGGGCGGTCGAGCAGTACTTC.

J is TRBJ2-3 and V is TRBV21-1; TRBD2, the D gene given by the table, was not confirmed from the DNA. TRBV21-1 is a pseudogene. CDR3 length: 18 amino acids. The CDR3 protein is CASSKVPLTSADTDTQYF. CDR3 coding DNA: TGTGCCAGCAGCAAAGTCCCCCTGACTAGCGCCGACACAGATACGCAGTATTTT.

CDR3 protein: CASSSGVSYSNEQYF. The CDR3 DNA follows: TGTGCCAGCAGCTCCGGGGTCTCCTACTCAAACGAGCAGTACTTC. The chain has TRBV11-2 and TRBJ2-7, with a weak D call TRBD2 (5 bases). Trimming left V 4 bases short and J 5 bases short, with 18 bases between. This CDR3 comprises 15 residues. The germline V gene has CDR1 SGHAT and CDR2 FQNNGV.

The chain recombines TRBV6-5 with TRBJ2-1; 8 bases line up with TRBD2. This CDR3 region has 11 residues. The junction had 7 bases not matched to a gene; V was cut back by 5 bases and J by 16 bases. Germline CDR1 reads MNHEY; CDR2 reads SVGAGI. CDR3 in DNA: TGTGCCAGCAGTCTACGGGGGGGCCGATTCTTC. Translating it yields CASSLRGGRFF.

This clone appeared a single time. The chain carries TRBV6-1 and TRBJ1-1; D might be TRBD1 (5 bases). CDR3 size: 13 residues. V was shortened by 7 bases and J by 0 bases, with 9 bases between the two germline ends. The germline gives CDR1 MNHNS, CDR2 SASEGT. The CDR3 nucleotides read TGTGCCAGCACCGACAGTTTGAACACTGAAGCTTTCTTT. Translating it yields CASTDSLNTEAFF.

The count of this clone is one. V usage is TRBV10-3 and J usage is TRBJ2-7; D might be TRBD1 (6 bases). CDR1 is ENHRY, CDR2 SYGVKD, per germline. Between the trimmed V and J ends, which lost 4 bases and 1 base, there was a span of 11 bases. This CDR3 is built from 14 residues. The CDR3: CAISVKDRSYEQYF. For the CDR3, the DNA is TGTGCCATCAGTGTGAAGGACAGATCCTACGAGCAGTACTTC.

This chain joins TRBV11-2 and TRBJ2-5, with 10 bases fitting TRBD2. Losses at the gene ends were 1 base for V and 4 bases for J; bases not matched to a gene: 12. Germline values: CDR1 SGHAT, CDR2 FQNNGV. The CDR3 loop spans 18 amino acids. The CDR3 region has the DNA TGTGCCAGCAGCTTAGTAGGGTTGTTAGCGGGGGGTCGAGAGACCCAGTACTTC. Translated, it gives CASSLVGLLAGGRETQYF. The full variable domain, its missing parts supplied by reference TRBV11-2 and TRBJ2-5, is EAGVAQSPRYKIIEKRQSVAFWCNPISGHATLYWYQQILGQGPKLLIQFQNNGVVDDSQLPKDRFSAERLKGVDSTLKIQPAKLEDSAVYLCASSLVGLLAGGRETQYFGPGTRLLVL.

This rearrangement joins TRBV15 to TRBJ1-2; possibly TRBD1 for D (5 bases). CDR1 and CDR2 from the germline V gene are LNHNV and YYDKDF (reference sequence). V lost 1 base and J lost 4, with 13 bases in between. The CDR3 contains 15 residues. The CDR3 coding sequence is TGTGCCACCAGCAGAGGTCGGGGCAGTCTCTATGGCTACACCTTC. Its translation is CATSRGRGSLYGYTF.

The J gene is TRBJ2-1, the V gene TRBV18, with D perhaps matching TRBD1 or TRBD2 (5 bases each). Germline V CDR1 and CDR2: KGHSH, LQKENI. The CDR3 is 14 amino acids. V shed 4 bases and J shed 6 bases, with 13 bases lying between them. For the CDR3, the DNA is TGTGCCAGCTCACTGGGACCCAAGGGCAATGAGCAGTTCTTC. It yields the protein CASSLGPKGNEQFF.

The chain is built from TRBV5-1 and TRBJ2-1; the D gene could be TRBD1 or TRBD2 (5 bases each). This CDR3 comprises 13 residues. With 3 bases removed from V and 12 bases from J, the gap between germline ends came to 16 bases. CDR1 and CDR2 from the germline V gene are SGHRS and YFSETQ. For the CDR3, the DNA is TGCGCCAGCAGCTGGGGGATTGACAGTATGCAGTTCTTC. The encoded protein is CASSWGIDSMQFF. Together with reference TRBV5-1 and TRBJ2-1, the CDR3 gives the full variable domain: KAGVTQTPRYLIKTRGQQVTLSCSPISGHRSVSWYQQTPGQGLQFLFEYFSETQRNKGNFPGRFSGRQFSNSRSEMNVSTLELGDSALYLCASSWGIDSMQFFGPGTRLTVL.

The rearrangement uses TRBV7-7 and TRBJ2-3, with D maybe TRBD2 (5 bases). This CDR3 has 13 residues. Germline CDR1 reads SSHAT; CDR2 reads FNYEAQ (reference sequence). With 5 bases removed from V and 3 bases from J, the gap between germline ends came to 9 bases. CDR3 in amino acids: CASSRRRTDTQYF. The CDR3 DNA sequence: TGTGCCAGCAGCAGGAGGCGGACAGATACGCAGTATTTT.

V usage is TRBV19 and J usage is TRBJ2-5; 7 bases are a match to TRBD1. This CDR3 spans 13 amino acids. Germline V gene data show CDR1 as LNHDA and CDR2 as SQIVND (reference sequence). Unmatched junction bases numbered 3, after V lost 6 bases and J lost 2 bases. CDR3 nucleotides: TGTGCCAGTAGCCGGGACAGACAAGAGACCCAGTACTTC. This gives the protein CASSRDRQETQYF.

V gene TRBV4-1 combines with J gene TRBJ2-5; D might be TRBD1 (7 bases). Germline V gives CDR1 MGHRA, CDR2 YSYEKL. V lost 4 bases and J 5 bases, leaving 20 bases between the germline ends. The CDR3 contains 16 residues. Written as DNA, the CDR3 is TGCGCCAGCAGCCTGTCGACCGGGACAGCGGGCGAGACCCAGTACTTC. Its protein is CASSLSTGTAGETQYF.

This chain links TRBV6-1 with TRBJ1-3, with 7 bases identical to TRBD1. The CDR3 consists of 15 residues. In germline, CDR1 is MNHNS, CDR2 SASEGT. The junction had 5 bases not matched to a gene; V was cut back by 5 bases and J by 1 base. CDR3 in DNA: TGTGCCAGCAGTTTCCAGGGGGTGTCTGGAAACACCATATATTTT. Translation gives CASSFQGVSGNTIYF.

The chain employs TRBV19 and TRBJ2-1; TRBD2 agrees at 8 bases. The CDR3 is 15 amino acids. The V gene's germline CDR1 is LNHDA and CDR2 SQIVND (reference sequence). Unmatched junction bases numbered 13, after V lost 8 bases and J lost 7 bases. This chain's CDR3 is CASQLVWRGVNEQFF. DNA for the CDR3: TGTGCCAGTCAACTGGTATGGCGGGGGGTGAATGAGCAGTTCTTC.

CDR3 region: CAWSNGPSETQYF. DNA of the CDR3: TGTGCCTGGAGTAACGGACCCTCAGAGACCCAGTACTTC. The V gene is TRBV30, the J gene TRBJ2-5; D is undetermined. There are 13 residues in the CDR3. Trimming left V 2 bases short and J 4 bases short, with 11 bases between. Looked up from germline, CDR1 is GTSNPN and CDR2 is SVGIG (reference sequence). The whole variable domain, remainder taken from reference TRBV30 and TRBJ2-5, is SQTIHQWPATLVQPVGSPLSLECTVEGTSNPNLYWYRQAAGRGLQLLFYSVGIGQISSEVPQNLSASRPQDRQFILSSKKLLLSDSGFYLCAWSNGPSETQYFGPGTRLLVL.

This sequence joins TRBV5-4 and TRBJ1-4; 10 nucleotides align to TRBD1. The germline V gene encodes CDR1 SGHNT and CDR2 YYREEE (reference sequence). V was clipped by 4 bases and J by 6 bases; unmatched bases: 3. The CDR3 totals 14 residues. The CDR3 bases are TGTGCCAGCAGCCTGGGACAGGGGTATGAAAAACTGTTTTTT. This encodes CASSLGQGYEKLFF. Together with reference TRBV5-4 and TRBJ1-4, the CDR3 gives the full variable domain: ETGVTQSPTHLIKTRGQQVTLRCSSQSGHNTVSWYQQALGQGPQFIFQYYREEENGRGNFPPRFSGLQFPNYSSELNVNALELDDSALYLCASSLGQGYEKLFFGSGTQLSVL.

The rearrangement uses TRBV5-6 and TRBJ1-2; no definite D call. The ends were cut back, 5 bases at V and 7 bases at J, with 6 bases in the middle. Germline-derived CDR1 and CDR2 are SGHDT and YYEEEE. The CDR3 totals 10 residues. The CDR3 DNA sequence: TGTGCCAGCAGTCCGTCTGGCTACACCTTC. It yields the protein CASSPSGYTF.